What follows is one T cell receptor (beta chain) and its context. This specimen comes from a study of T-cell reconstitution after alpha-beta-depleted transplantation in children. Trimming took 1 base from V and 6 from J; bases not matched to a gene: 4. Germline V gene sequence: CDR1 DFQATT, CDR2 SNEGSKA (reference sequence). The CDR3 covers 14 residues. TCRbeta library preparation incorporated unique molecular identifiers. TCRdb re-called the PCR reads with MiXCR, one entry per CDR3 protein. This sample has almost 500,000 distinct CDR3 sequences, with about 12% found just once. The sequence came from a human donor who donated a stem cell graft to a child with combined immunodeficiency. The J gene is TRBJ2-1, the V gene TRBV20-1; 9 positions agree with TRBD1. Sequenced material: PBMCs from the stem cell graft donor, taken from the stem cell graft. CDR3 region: CSARATGQGNEQFF. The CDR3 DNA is TGCAGTGCTAGAGCCACGGGACAGGGCAATGAGCAGTTCTTC.